The 19 T cell receptor beta chains in this list originate from one sample, sequenced in a study of identical twins. MiXCR, run by TCRdb on the 5' RACE reads, gives a single entry per CDR3 protein. This sample yields under 250,000 distinct CDR3 sequences, of which 7.5% are seen a single time; about 1.8% belongs to the top ten. Another study also made use of these data, one on yellow fever vaccine responses in identical twins.

The sample taken for sequencing was memory (CD45RO+) T cells sorted from blood. These receptors all come from a woman between 18 and 29 years old in good health.

This clonotype was seen many times. The chain is built from TRBV16 and TRBJ2-1; D gene unclear. V lost 1 base, J lost 8 bases, and 6 bases lay in between. Germline CDR1 is KGHSY and CDR2 is FQNENV. The CDR3 totals 12 residues. CDR3 residues: CASSQLRYEQFF. The CDR3 DNA reads TGTGCCAGCAGCCAATTGAGGTATGAGCAGTTCTTC.

This clonotype was detected ten times or more. The gene calls are TRBV5-6 and TRBJ2-7; weak D call: TRBD1 (5 bases). Trimming removed 6 bases from V and 1 base from J, with 14 bases in between. There are 14 residues in the CDR3. The germline V gene encodes CDR1 SGHDT and CDR2 YYEEEE. CDR3 region: CASTPLGQSYEQYF. DNA of the CDR3: TGTGCCAGCACCCCATTGGGGCAGTCCTACGAGCAGTACTTC.

The chain combines TRBV28 with TRBJ1-1, with D unclear. The CDR3 spans 12 residues. Germline V lookup: CDR1 MDHEN, CDR2 SYDVKM. V shed 4 bases and J shed 5 bases, with 8 bases lying between them. The CDR3 spells CASSSGRTEAFF. The CDR3 region has the DNA TGTGCCAGCAGTTCGGGCCGGACTGAAGCTTTCTTT. The full variable domain, completed using reference TRBV28 and TRBJ1-1, is DVKVTQSSRYLVKRTGEKVFLECVQDMDHENMFWYRQDPGLGLRLIYFSYDVKMKEKGDIPEGYSVSREKKERFSLILESASTNQTSMYLCASSSGRTEAFFGQGTRLTVV.

V gene TRBV7-2 combines with J gene TRBJ2-3; D is ambiguous. Germline V gene lookup returns CDR1 SGHTA and CDR2 FQGNSA. The germline V and J ends were trimmed by 5 bases and 1 base, with 13 bases remaining between them. The CDR3 has 15 amino acids. CDR3 protein: CASSPNLPGTDTQYF. The CDR3 DNA reads TGTGCCAGCAGCCCCAACCTCCCCGGCACAGATACGCAGTATTTT.

The chain employs TRBV10-3 and TRBJ1-1; no reliable D call. The germline V gene has CDR1 ENHRY and CDR2 SYGVKD. With 1 base removed from V and 4 bases from J, the gap between germline ends came to 10 bases. This CDR3 region has 14 residues. CDR3: CAISEWGVSTEAFF. DNA of the CDR3: TGTGCCATCAGTGAGTGGGGAGTGAGCACTGAAGCTTTCTTT.

This clonotype was seen only a few times. The V call is TRBV5-1, the J call TRBJ2-2; 9 bases are shared with TRBD2. Germline-derived CDR1 and CDR2 are SGHRS and YFSETQ. The V gene end was trimmed by 0 bases and the J gene end by 6 bases; junction bases not matched to a gene: 3. The CDR3 sequence is 15 residues long. Here the CDR3 DNA reads TGCGCCAGCAGCTTGGGGGGACTAGCCCCCGGGGAGCTGTTTTTT. It translates to CASSLGGLAPGELFF.

The chain carries TRBV4-3 and TRBJ2-7, with D possibly matching TRBD1 (6 bases). CDR3 size: 16 residues. The germline V and J ends were trimmed by 4 bases and 2 bases, with 18 bases remaining between them. Germline V CDR1 and CDR2: LGHNA, YSLEER. The CDR3 nucleotides are TGCGCCAGCAGCCGCGAGACAGGTCCTTCTCCCTACGAGCAGTACTTC. Translated: CASSRETGPSPYEQYF.

CDR3 in amino acids: CASNKAGGHNYEQYF. DNA of the CDR3: TGTGCCAGCAACAAAGCGGGAGGGCACAACTACGAGCAGTACTTC. The V and J genes are TRBV11-2 and TRBJ2-7; 10 nucleotides align to TRBD2. This CDR3 region has 15 residues. The J segment lost 3 bases and the V segment lost 7 bases, leaving 9 bases of the junction unmatched. Germline CDR1 SGHAT, CDR2 FQNNGV.

This clonotype was detected many times. The chain links TRBV12-3 or TRBV12-4 to TRBJ2-3, with D unresolved. Deletions cut 7 bases from V and 2 bases from J, with 10 bases between. The CDR3 sequence is 13 residues long. The CDR3, as DNA: TGTGCCAGCACCAAGAGCGACACAGATACGCAGTATTTT. As protein: CASTKSDTDTQYF.

The table lists this clonotype with many counts. The chain couples TRBV27 to TRBJ2-1, with unresolved D. Per the germline V gene, CDR1 is MNHEY and CDR2 is SMNVEV (reference sequence). CDR3 length equals 15 residues. Between the trimmed V and J ends, which lost 2 bases and 4 bases, there was a span of 12 bases. The CDR3 bases are TGTGCCAGCAGTTTAGGATTTTCCGCGTACAATGAGCAGTTCTTC. It translates to CASSLGFSAYNEQFF.

V gene TRBV3-1 combines with J gene TRBJ1-1, with D tentatively TRBD1 (6 bases). Germline CDR1 reads LGHDT; CDR2 reads YNNKEL (reference sequence). The CDR3 length is 17 residues. V dropped 1 base and J dropped 5 bases, with 20 bases sitting between them. Written as DNA, the CDR3 is TGTGCCAGCAGCCAAGGGGGGCAGGGACCAAGGGAGACTGAAGCTTTCTTT. Its protein product is CASSQGGQGPRETEAFF.

This clonotype was seen a handful of times. The chain joins TRBV7-2 to TRBJ2-2, with 7 bases matching TRBD2. This CDR3 region has 15 residues. V dropped 4 bases and J dropped 4; count of bases not matched to a gene: 6. CDR1 is SGHTA and CDR2 is FQGNSA in the germline V gene. The CDR3 DNA is TGTGCCAGCAGCTGGGAGGGCCCCGGCACCGGGGAGCTGTTTTTT. Translated, it gives CASSWEGPGTGELFF.

The sample holds many counts of this clonotype. This sequence joins TRBV7-2 and TRBJ2-2, with D maybe TRBD1 (6 bases). There are 15 residues in the CDR3. The germline gives CDR1 SGHTA, CDR2 FQGNSA. V lost 1 base and J 4 bases, leaving 10 bases between the germline ends. The CDR3 loop is CASSLVLGATGELFF. Here the CDR3 DNA reads TGTGCCAGCAGCTTAGTTCTGGGGGCCACCGGGGAGCTGTTTTTT.

The rearrangement links TRBV10-3 to TRBJ2-2; D is unresolved. V was trimmed by 2 bases and J by 1 base, leaving 5 bases between them. Per germline, CDR1 ENHRY and CDR2 SYGVKD. The CDR3 covers 14 residues. DNA of the CDR3: TGTGCCATCAGTGAGCAAGGGAACACCGGGGAGCTGTTTTTT. Amino acid sequence: CAISEQGNTGELFF.

The J gene is TRBJ2-7, the V gene TRBV11-2, with 8 bases matching TRBD1. V was pared by 1 base and J by 3 bases, with 5 bases of the junction left unmatched. Germline V gene lookup returns CDR1 SGHAT and CDR2 FQNNGV. The CDR3 is 15 amino acids. The CDR3 here is CASSLVRQGHYEQYF. The CDR3 DNA reads as TGTGCCAGCAGCTTAGTCAGACAGGGGCACTACGAGCAGTACTTC.

This clonotype was recorded at least ten times. V usage is TRBV15 and J usage is TRBJ2-3; 13 nucleotides line up with TRBD2. CDR1 and CDR2 from the germline V gene are LNHNV and YYDKDF (reference sequence). The CDR3 is 17 residues long. V lost 6 bases to trimming and J lost 4 bases; unmatched junction nucleotides: 10. The CDR3 region is CATSPRQTSGRSDTQYF. The CDR3 DNA follows: TGTGCCACCAGTCCGCGGCAGACTAGCGGGAGGTCAGATACGCAGTATTTT.

In this sample, this clonotype turned up a few times. The CDR3 coding sequence is TGCAGTGCTGGGACCCACGGAGGGGGAGGGTATGGCTACACCTTC. It encodes CSAGTHGGGGYGYTF. The chain couples TRBV20-1 to TRBJ1-2; D is perhaps TRBD1 (6 bases). V shed 5 bases and J shed 5 bases, with 21 bases lying between them. The CDR3 is 15 residues long. Germline V gene data show CDR1 as DFQATT and CDR2 as SNEGSKA (reference sequence).

This clonotype was seen a few times. The genes are TRBV13 and TRBJ2-2; 10 nucleotides align to TRBD2. Per the germline V gene, CDR1 is PRHDT and CDR2 is FYEKMQ (reference sequence). After removal of 7 bases from V and 8 bases from J, the junction contained 7 bases not matched to a gene. This CDR3 region has 14 residues. The CDR3 is CASTSGLAPGELFF. Written as DNA, the CDR3 is TGTGCCAGCACCTCGGGACTAGCGCCGGGGGAGCTGTTTTTT.

The table lists this clonotype with many counts. The genes are TRBV29-1 and TRBJ2-7; D is undetermined. This CDR3 spans 11 amino acids. Germline V gene sequence: CDR1 SQVTM, CDR2 ANQGSEA. The ends were cut back, 5 bases at V and 3 bases at J, with 8 bases in the middle. DNA for the CDR3: TGCAGCGTTCGTGACATCTACGAGCAGTACTTC. This translates into CSVRDIYEQYF.